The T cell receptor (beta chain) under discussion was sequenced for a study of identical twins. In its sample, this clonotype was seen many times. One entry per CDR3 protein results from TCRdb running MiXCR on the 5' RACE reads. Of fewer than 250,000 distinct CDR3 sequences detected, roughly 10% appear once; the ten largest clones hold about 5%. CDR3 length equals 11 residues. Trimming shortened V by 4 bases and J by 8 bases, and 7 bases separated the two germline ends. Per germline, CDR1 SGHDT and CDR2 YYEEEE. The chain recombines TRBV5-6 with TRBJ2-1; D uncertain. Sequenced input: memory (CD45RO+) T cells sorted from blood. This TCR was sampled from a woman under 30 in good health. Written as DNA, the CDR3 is TGTGCCAGCAGCGAGTATGATGAGCAGTTCTTC. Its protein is CASSEYDEQFF. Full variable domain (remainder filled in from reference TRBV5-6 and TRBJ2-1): DAGVTQSPTHLIKTRGQQVTLRCSPKSGHDTVSWYQQALGQGPQFIFQYYEEEERQRGNFPDRFSGHQFPNYSSELNVNALLLGDSALYLCASSEYDEQFFGPGTRLTVL.